This TCR beta chain was recovered during a study of T cells in Graves' hyperthyroidism and ophthalmopathy (dated by TCRdb to between 2017 and 2020). Looking at the study overall: Peripheral blood samples were taken at the time of initial diagnosis, prior to any treatment. The roughly 91 discovery patients were randomly split 7:3 into training and test sets. Prospective prediction of ophthalmopathy was tested in an independent validation cohort of approximately 19 hyperthyroidism patients and 17 patients who later progressed to ophthalmopathy. The study also compared thyroid tissue and blood T-cell repertoires from five or six Graves' hyperthyroidism patients. The paper reports TCR Vbeta CDR3 sequencing of roughly 140 peripheral blood samples: 40 or so ophthalmopathy, fewer than 80 hyperthyroidism and approximately 17 progressor patients. To identify TCR V-J signatures that set the groups apart, the researchers used a discovery cohort of 100 patients, made up of some 41 with Graves' ophthalmopathy and some 58 with stable Graves' hyperthyroidism. Following sampling, methimazole starting at 30 mg daily was given to hyperthyroidism patients, and high-dose intravenous methylprednisolone was given to ophthalmopathy patients. Beyond this particular receptor, the publication reports: In validation, the model predicted progression to ophthalmopathy with 55% to 71% sensitivity and 72% to 85% specificity, a median of 6.5 months before onset. Sample size was not statistically predetermined, and investigators were not blinded to group allocation. Most expanded thyroid clonotypes (frequency above 0.001) were also detected in blood, a finding suggesting that blood repertoires may reflect thyroid immune responses. Ophthalmopathy was separated from stable hyperthyroidism by a 13 V-J signature model, with about 88% sensitivity and roughly 81% specificity obtained in cross-validation and 80%/75% obtained in testing.

This clonotype was detected many times. This receptor's antigen is unknown. One base away there is no much larger clone; base qualities are not given. Amplification of TCR beta CDR3 regions was carried out from RNA transcripts. A first-round RT-PCR of the TCR CDR3 used the HTBI primer set with the Qiagen OneStep RT-PCR kit. A second multiplex PCR round built the libraries, followed by size selection and purification. Sequencing of the libraries was done on an Illumina HiSeq2000 using paired-end 100 bp reads. Concerning the study's data processing: SOAPnuke was used to process the raw data, removing reads that contained adapters or uncalled bases, had a mean Phred below 15, or lacked an exact match to the constant primer or identifier. High-quality paired reads were merged with COPE v1.2.5, and unique nucleotide sequences were defined as clonotypes. MiTCR v1.1 was used to align the clonotypes against IMGT TRBV, TRBD and TRBJ reference segments. The analysis included only V-J combinations with a frequency above 0.0001, which together covered roughly 99% of the repertoires. A TCS score was defined as the ratio between F50 (clonal expansion) and ExV (chaos), using BLOSUM62-based TCRdist between CDR3 peptides within each V-J. Welch's t-statistics and random forest reduced several hundred V-J features to roughly 13, which were used in a naive Bayes classifier (R e1071). TCRdb itself trimmed the public reads at Q25 with fastp, ran MiXCR and retained productive beta chains. Each CDR3 protein gets just one entry, which takes the most common genes and DNA from the rows behind it. Clone size and V and J calls follow TCRdb, not the original study. A total of around 300,000 distinct CDR3 sequences appear in this sample, roughly 18% of them only once. The ten largest account for about 40% of the sample.

In the ophthalmopathy patients, disease was moderately to severely active, with a Clinical Activity Score of 3 or more, a NOSPECS grade of 4 or more, and a duration of less than 3 months. The study excluded patients with uncontrolled infections, other autoimmune diseases, pregnancy or lactation. Clinical symptoms, serum thyroxine and TRAb, thyroid ultrasound, and orbital computed tomography formed the basis for the diagnoses. PBMCs were separated from under 12 ml of fresh peripheral blood using Ficoll-Paque density gradient centrifugation. Trizol reagent was used to extract total RNA, and RNA quality was then checked on an Agilent 2100 Bioanalyzer. The origin of this receptor is a man aged 50 or older with Graves' ophthalmopathy. Sequenced sample: blood.

The DNA sequence reads TGTGCCAGCAGTTTAGGGGACAGGGGAAGGATCTATGAGCAGTTCTTC. Its translation is CASSLGDRGRIYEQFF. The receptor chain draws on TRBV28 and TRBJ2-1; 10 junctional bases match TRBD1. Here V drops 2 bases and J drops 8 bases, and the junction holds 9 bases not matched to any gene. Inclusive of the bounding cysteine and phenylalanine, the CDR3 is 16 residues long. Just the 48-base CDR3 DNA is kept, in frame starting at base 1. CDR1 and CDR2 are drawn from the germline V gene: MDHEN, SYDVKM.